The TCR beta chain described here comes from a study of molecular identifiers for immune sequencing clone quantification. Trimming took 2 bases from V and 4 from J, leaving 15 bases between them. This CDR3 comprises 16 residues. From germline, CDR1 is MDHEN and CDR2 SYDVKM. TCRdb re-called the PCR reads through MiXCR, storing one row per CDR3 protein. Of tens of thousands of distinct CDR3 sequences listed, roughly a fifth are singletons. This clonotype was seen repeatedly, ten times or more. Libraries used roughly 19,000 to 1,100,000 sorted naive CD8 T cells and 10%, 30% or 50% RNA input. The material sequenced was naive CD8+ T cells from blood, with Jurkat cell RNA spiked in. The subset here: FACS-sorted CD8+CD4-CCR7+CD45RA+ naive T cells. This chain links TRBV28 with TRBJ1-3; tentatively, D is TRBD1 (6 bases). The sequence was obtained from a human donor in good health. Some libraries in this study had Jurkat cell RNA spiked in. DNA of the CDR3: TGTGCCAGCAGTTTAAGGGGGGGCTCCACCGGAAACACCATATATTTT. Its protein product is CASSLRGGSTGNTIYF.